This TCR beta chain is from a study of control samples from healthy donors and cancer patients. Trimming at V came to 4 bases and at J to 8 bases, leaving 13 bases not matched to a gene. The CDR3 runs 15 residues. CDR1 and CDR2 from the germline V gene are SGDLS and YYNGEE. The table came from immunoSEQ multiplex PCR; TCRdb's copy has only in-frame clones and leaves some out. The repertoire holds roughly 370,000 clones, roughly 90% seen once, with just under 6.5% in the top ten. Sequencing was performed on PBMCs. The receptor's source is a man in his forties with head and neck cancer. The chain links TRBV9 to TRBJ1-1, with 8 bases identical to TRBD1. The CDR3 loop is CASSPWTGRTPEAFF. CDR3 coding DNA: TGTGCCAGCAGCCCTTGGACAGGGAGGACTCCCGAAGCTTTCTTT.